The 23 T cell receptor beta chains presented below share a single source sample, sequenced in a study of blood T cell repertoires in COVID-19. Assay: immunoSEQ multiplex PCR; the TCRdb copy retains only in-frame clones and omits some. The sample has approximately 200,000 clones, around 88% seen once. The sequencing sample was made of PBMCs or T cells enriched from blood (not recorded which). The receptors stem from a woman in her thirties who had recovered from COVID-19.

This chain joins TRBV4-1 and TRBJ2-4, with D possibly TRBD2 on 6 matching bases. The CDR3 is 19 residues long. Germline V CDR1 and CDR2: MGHRA, YSYEKL. Between the trimmed V and J ends, which lost 4 bases and 0 bases, there was a span of 22 bases. The DNA for the CDR3 is TGCGCCAGCAGCCTCCAAAGGGCTAGCGAGAAATTAGCCAAAAACATTCAGTACTTC. As protein: CASSLQRASEKLAKNIQYF.

Here the CDR3 DNA reads TGTGCCAGCAGTATAAGAAGCGGTATCTCCTACAATGAGCAGTTCTTC. As protein: CASSIRSGISYNEQFF. The V gene is TRBV27, the J gene TRBJ2-1; D perhaps matches TRBD2 (5 bases). The germline V and J ends were trimmed by 5 bases and 0 bases, with 14 bases remaining between them. Per the germline V gene, CDR1 is MNHEY and CDR2 is SMNVEV (reference sequence). This CDR3 has 16 amino acids.

The gene calls are TRBV30 and TRBJ2-1, with no clear D. The V end lost 0 bases, the J end lost 0 bases, and 12 bases lay between the germline ends. The V gene's germline CDR1 is GTSNPN and CDR2 SVGIG (reference sequence). The CDR3 is 16 amino acids. CDR3 in amino acids: CAWSVPGSSSYNEQFF. CDR3 coding DNA: TGTGCCTGGAGTGTACCCGGATCTAGCTCCTACAATGAGCAGTTCTTC.

The chain's CDR3 is CASSRTTSGSIHNEQFF. The CDR3 coding sequence is TGTGCCAGCAGCAGAACGACTAGCGGGAGTATCCACAATGAGCAGTTCTTC. The chain recombines TRBV21-1 with TRBJ2-1; the table's TRBD2 call for D was not verified on the DNA. TRBV21-1 is designated a pseudogene. The CDR3 totals 17 residues.

This chain links TRBV2 with TRBJ2-7; the match to TRBD2 covers 8 bases. The CDR3 runs 15 residues. Germline loops: CDR1 SNHLY, CDR2 FYNNEI. V gave up 6 bases and J gave up 5 bases; unmatched junction bases: 12. The CDR3: CASRVGLAPSNEQYF. The CDR3 nucleotides are TGTGCCAGCAGAGTTGGACTAGCACCGTCTAACGAGCAGTACTTC.

In regard to this clone: One junction end disagrees with the germline gene, perhaps due to a read error. In DNA form, the CDR3 reads TGTGCCAGCAGTCAAGAGGGACTAGCGGGACGGGGCACAGATACGCAGTATTTT. It translates to CASSQEGLAGRGTDTQYF. This sequence joins TRBV3-1 (or the pseudogene TRBV3-2) and TRBJ2-3, with 13 positions matching TRBD2. The CDR3 has 18 residues. The V gene's germline CDR1 is LGHDT and CDR2 YNNKEL (reference sequence).

This clone has a handful of counts. V is TRBV5-1 and J is TRBJ2-7; D is ambiguous. This CDR3 has 15 residues. The V and J ends lost 0 bases and 0 bases respectively, with 10 bases between them. Germline lookup yields CDR1 SGHRS and CDR2 YFSETQ. The CDR3 DNA reads as TGCGCCAGCAGCTTGGTTCCAAGCGCCTCCTACGAGCAGTACTTC. Protein sequence: CASSLVPSASYEQYF.

The chain recombines TRBV4-1 with TRBJ2-5; 9 bases are a match to TRBD2. Per the germline V gene, CDR1 is MGHRA and CDR2 is YSYEKL. V lost 5 bases, J lost 2 bases, and 15 bases stayed unmatched. This CDR3 comprises 18 residues. CDR3 in DNA: TGCGCCAGCAGCGAAGTGGGATCTAGCGGGGAAGATCAAGAGACCCAGTACTTC. Translating it yields CASSEVGSSGEDQETQYF.

The chain combines TRBV5-1 with TRBJ1-2; perhaps TRBD1 as D (6 bases). The CDR3 has 15 residues. V lost 4 bases and J 2 bases, leaving 15 bases between the germline ends. Looked up from germline, CDR1 is SGHRS and CDR2 is YFSETQ. CDR3 region: CASSPGLTGNYGYTF. The CDR3 region has the DNA TGCGCCAGCAGCCCCGGCCTTACAGGGAACTATGGCTACACCTTC.

This clone was counted once. The chain recombines TRBV6-6 with TRBJ2-3; 7 bases line up with TRBD2. This CDR3 spans 13 amino acids. Germline CDR1 and CDR2: MNHNY and SVGAGI (reference sequence). J was trimmed by 1 base and V by 6 bases; bases with no gene match: 1. CDR3 region: CASSRGGTDTQYF. The CDR3 DNA reads as TGTGCCAGCAGCCGGGGGGGCACAGATACGCAGTATTTT.

This clone was seen a handful of times. The chain links TRBV6-2 or TRBV6-3 to TRBJ1-4; 7 bases fit TRBD1. V dropped 4 bases and J dropped 4; count of bases not matched to a gene: 12. The CDR3 is 17 amino acids. Germline loops: CDR1 MNHEY, CDR2 SVGEGT. For the CDR3, the DNA is TGTGCCAGCAGTTCCCTCATGGGGGGACAGTTTAATGAAAAACTGTTTTTT. Protein product: CASSSLMGGQFNEKLFF.

The chain links TRBV19 to TRBJ2-3; TRBD2 agrees at 8 bases. The CDR3 runs to 13 residues. The germline gives CDR1 LNHDA, CDR2 SQIVND (reference sequence). V lost 1 base, J lost 6 bases, and 0 bases stayed unmatched. DNA of the CDR3: TGTGCCAGTAGTATAGCGGGAGGGGATACGCAGTATTTT. Translated: CASSIAGGDTQYF.

This clone was observed a single time. The chain links TRBV7-9 to TRBJ1-3; 8 bases fit TRBD1. The length of the CDR3 is 17 residues. Germline lookup yields CDR1 SEHNR and CDR2 FQNEAQ (reference sequence). J gave up 4 bases and V 5 bases, and 13 bases lay outside the gene matches. CDR3 loop: CASSPGGMGVKGNTIYF. The CDR3 coding sequence is TGTGCCAGCAGCCCAGGGGGCATGGGTGTGAAAGGAAACACCATATATTTT.

This rearrangement joins TRBV29-1 to TRBJ1-2; possibly TRBD1 for D (6 bases). CDR1 and CDR2 from the germline V gene are SQVTM and ANQGSEA. This CDR3 is built from 13 residues. V lost 4 bases and J 2 bases, leaving 11 bases between the germline ends. In DNA form, the CDR3 reads TGCAGCGTTGGGGGTGGGACAAACTATGGCTACACCTTC. This sequence encodes CSVGGGTNYGYTF.

The sample holds a few counts of this clone. This sequence joins TRBV18 and TRBJ1-2, with 10 bases identical to TRBD1. Germline lookup yields CDR1 KGHSH and CDR2 LQKENI. J gave up 8 bases and V 3 bases, and 3 bases lay outside the gene matches. The CDR3 contains 13 residues. CDR3 loop: CASSPGQGGGYTF. CDR3 DNA: TGTGCCAGCTCACCCGGACAGGGGGGCGGCTACACCTTC.

This chain links TRBV5-8 with TRBJ1-2; the D gene is possibly TRBD1 (5 bases). Trimming took off 4 bases at V and 0 bases at J, with 13 bases between the two ends. The CDR3 length is 15 residues. CDR1 is SGHTS and CDR2 is YDEGEE in the germline V gene. CDR3 in amino acids: CASSLWTTSNYGYTF. CDR3 in DNA: TGTGCCAGCAGCCTCTGGACAACCTCTAACTATGGCTACACCTTC.

This rearrangement joins TRBV21-1 to TRBJ1-5; the table calls TRBD1, which could not be checked here. TRBV21-1 is a recognized pseudogene. This CDR3 has 16 residues. The CDR3 coding sequence is TGTGCCAGCAGCAAATGGGGGGACAGGGGTCATCAGCCCCAGCATTTT. It is translated as CASSKWGDRGHQPQHF.

In this sample, this clone turned up a few times. The chain has TRBV16 and TRBJ1-2, with a possible D match to TRBD1 (5 bases). The CDR3 spans 17 residues. V dropped 0 bases and J dropped 5 bases, with 19 bases sitting between them. Germline values: CDR1 KGHSY, CDR2 FQNENV. This chain's CDR3 is CASSQSAGGTILYGYTF. CDR3 DNA: TGTGCCAGCAGCCAATCGGCCGGAGGGACGATCCTTTATGGCTACACCTTC.

A single count supports this clone. The chain couples TRBV5-6 to TRBJ2-7; 11 nucleotides line up with TRBD2. Losses at the gene ends were 3 bases for V and 4 bases for J; bases not matched to a gene: 3. The CDR3 loop spans 14 amino acids. CDR1 and CDR2 (germline): SGHDT, YYEEEE. CDR3 region: CASSSGLADYEQYF. The DNA of the CDR3 is TGTGCCAGCAGCTCGGGACTAGCGGATTACGAGCAGTACTTC.

This chain uses TRBV25-1 with TRBJ2-2, with 10 bases fitting TRBD2. The CDR3 length is 16 residues. V gave up 6 bases and J gave up 6 bases; unmatched junction bases: 10. Germline V gene data show CDR1 as MGHDK and CDR2 as SYGVNS. CDR3 protein: CASSPPVAGGAGELFF. Written as DNA, the CDR3 is TGTGCCAGCAGCCCCCCGGTAGCGGGAGGAGCCGGGGAGCTGTTTTTT.

The V and J genes are TRBV28 and TRBJ1-5, with D possibly being TRBD1 (6 bases). Trimming left V 10 bases short and J 3 bases short, with 25 bases between. Germline V gives CDR1 MDHEN, CDR2 SYDVKM. This CDR3 is 17 amino acids long. CDR3 DNA: TGTGCCACCTTGTTCGGGGGGGGCCTTGAATTCAATCAGCCCCAGCATTTT. This sequence encodes CATLFGGGLEFNQPQHF.

V usage is TRBV30 and J usage is TRBJ1-2; 9 positions match TRBD1. V shed 3 bases and J 6 bases; nucleotides not matched to a gene: 11. Looked up from germline, CDR1 is GTSNPN and CDR2 is SVGIG (reference sequence). CDR3 length: 15 residues. The CDR3 DNA reads as TGTGCCTGGAGCAACACCGGGACAGGGTTCAATGGCTACACCTTC. The encoded protein is CAWSNTGTGFNGYTF.

This chain uses TRBV11-2 with TRBJ1-1; 7 bases fit TRBD1. V lost 1 base to trimming and J lost 1 base; unmatched junction nucleotides: 0. Germline assignment: CDR1 SGHAT and CDR2 FQNNGV. The CDR3 consists of 14 residues. CDR3 DNA sequence: TGTGCCAGCAGCTTAGGGACAGGGAACACTGAAGCTTTCTTT. This gives the protein CASSLGTGNTEAFF.